This passage covers 2 T cell receptor beta chains from one sample sequenced in a study of Graves' ophthalmopathy and Graves' hyperthyroidism. Scientists amplified the TCR beta CDR3 regions from RNA transcripts. An initial RT-PCR round employing HTBI primers preceded a second-round multiplex PCR. From the multiplex PCR reads, TCRdb called clonotypes with MiXCR, one entry per CDR3 protein. Counted here are hundreds of thousands of distinct CDR3 sequences, just over 40% occurring once; the ten biggest clones make up more than 2.5%. Sequencing was performed on peripheral blood. These receptors came from an adult man with Graves' ophthalmopathy.

The chain links TRBV2 to TRBJ1-2; 7 positions match TRBD1. CDR3 length: 15 amino acids. The V segment lost 5 bases and the J segment 4 bases; nucleotides outside the gene matches: 10. Germline values: CDR1 SNHLY, CDR2 FYNNEI. The CDR3 loop is CASSSPSDRVYGYTF. The CDR3 nucleotides read TGTGCCAGCAGTTCTCCCTCCGACAGGGTCTATGGCTACACCTTC.

The chain is built from TRBV29-1 and TRBJ2-5, with 7 bases lining up with TRBD2. This CDR3 is 13 amino acids long. V lost 6 bases and J lost 5; bases outside the gene matches: 9. Looked up from germline, CDR1 is SQVTM and CDR2 is ANQGSEA. The CDR3, as DNA: TGCAGCGTAGGATGGGGGAGGGATGAGACCCAGTACTTC. It codes for CSVGWGRDETQYF.